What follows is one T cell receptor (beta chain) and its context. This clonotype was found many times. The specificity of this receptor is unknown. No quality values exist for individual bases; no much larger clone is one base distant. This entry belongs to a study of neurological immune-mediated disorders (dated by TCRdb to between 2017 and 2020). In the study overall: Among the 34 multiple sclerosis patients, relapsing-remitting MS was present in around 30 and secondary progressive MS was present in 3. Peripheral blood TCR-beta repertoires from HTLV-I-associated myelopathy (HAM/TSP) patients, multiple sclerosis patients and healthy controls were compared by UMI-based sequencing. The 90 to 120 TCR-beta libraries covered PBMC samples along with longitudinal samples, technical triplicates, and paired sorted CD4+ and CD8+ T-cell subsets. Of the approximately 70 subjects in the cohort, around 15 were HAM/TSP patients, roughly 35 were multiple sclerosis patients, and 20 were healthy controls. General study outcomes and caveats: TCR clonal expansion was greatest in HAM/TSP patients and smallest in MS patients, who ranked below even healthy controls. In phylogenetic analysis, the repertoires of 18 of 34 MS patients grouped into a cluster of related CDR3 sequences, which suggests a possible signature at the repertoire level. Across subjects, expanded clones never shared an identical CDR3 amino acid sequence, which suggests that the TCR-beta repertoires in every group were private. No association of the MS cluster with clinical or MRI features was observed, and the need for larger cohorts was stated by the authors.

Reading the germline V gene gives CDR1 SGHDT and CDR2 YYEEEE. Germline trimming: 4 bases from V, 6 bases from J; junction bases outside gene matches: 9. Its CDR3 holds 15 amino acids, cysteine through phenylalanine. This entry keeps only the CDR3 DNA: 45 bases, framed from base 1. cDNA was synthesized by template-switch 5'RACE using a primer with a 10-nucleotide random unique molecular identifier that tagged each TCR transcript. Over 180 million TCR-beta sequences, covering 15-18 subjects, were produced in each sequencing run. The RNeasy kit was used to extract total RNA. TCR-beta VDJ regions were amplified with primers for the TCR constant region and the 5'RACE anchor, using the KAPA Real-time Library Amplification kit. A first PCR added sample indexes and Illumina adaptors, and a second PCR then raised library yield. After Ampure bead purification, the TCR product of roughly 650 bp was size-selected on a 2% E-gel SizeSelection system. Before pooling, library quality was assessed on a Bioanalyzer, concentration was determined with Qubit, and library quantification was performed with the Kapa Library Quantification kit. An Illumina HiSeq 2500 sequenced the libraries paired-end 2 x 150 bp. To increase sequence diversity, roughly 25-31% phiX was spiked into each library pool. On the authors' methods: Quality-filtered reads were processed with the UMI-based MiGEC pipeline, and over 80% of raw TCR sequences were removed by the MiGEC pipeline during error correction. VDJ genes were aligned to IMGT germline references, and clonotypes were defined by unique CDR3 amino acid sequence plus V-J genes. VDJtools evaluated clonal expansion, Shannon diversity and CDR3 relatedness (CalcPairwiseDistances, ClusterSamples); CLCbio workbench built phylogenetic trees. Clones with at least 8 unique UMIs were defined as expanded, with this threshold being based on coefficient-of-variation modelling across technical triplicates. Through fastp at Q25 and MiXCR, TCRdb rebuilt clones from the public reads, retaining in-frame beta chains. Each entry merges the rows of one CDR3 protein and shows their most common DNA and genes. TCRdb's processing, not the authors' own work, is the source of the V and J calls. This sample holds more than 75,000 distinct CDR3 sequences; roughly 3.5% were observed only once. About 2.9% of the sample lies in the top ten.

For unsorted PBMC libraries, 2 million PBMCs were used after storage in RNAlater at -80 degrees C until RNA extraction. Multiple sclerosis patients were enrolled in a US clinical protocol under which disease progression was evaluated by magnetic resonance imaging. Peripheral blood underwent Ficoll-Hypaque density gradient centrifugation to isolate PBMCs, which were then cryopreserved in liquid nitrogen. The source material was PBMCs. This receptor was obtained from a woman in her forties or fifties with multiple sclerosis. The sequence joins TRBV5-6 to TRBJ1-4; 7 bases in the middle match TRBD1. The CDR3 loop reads CASSDLGTADEKLFF. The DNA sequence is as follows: TGTGCCAGCAGCGACCTGGGGACAGCTGATGAAAAACTGTTTTTT.